This T cell receptor beta chain was sequenced in a study of OX40 agonist ivuxolimab in advanced cancers. In the study overall: Prior anti-PD-1, anti-PD-L1 or anti-CTLA-4 therapy was allowed; 30% to 40% had some. Study-wide results and caveats: Clonal expansion was seen in CD4+ and CD8+ blood T cells by week 6 at 0.1 to 3.0 mg/kg. Near-lowest levels of clonal expansion characterized partial responders at 0.1-3.0 mg/kg.

The CDR3 runs 12 residues. Germline V gene data show CDR1 as SNHLY and CDR2 as FYNNEI. V was clipped by 5 bases and J by 4 bases, with 9 bases between them. Profiling relied on immunoSEQ multiplex PCR, and the TCRdb table lists in-frame clones only, not all of them. The data contain 100,000 or so clones, 84% of them singletons. This clone was counted only a few times. No antigen is known for it. Sequenced here: CD4+ or CD8+ T cells sorted from blood, sampled in a trial of the OX40 agonist ivuxolimab. The source is an adult with an advanced solid tumor such as melanoma, head and neck, liver or kidney cancer. The chain recombines TRBV2 with TRBJ2-7; D gene uncertain. For the CDR3, the DNA is TGTGCCAGCAGTAGGACGCCTTACGAGCAGTACTTC. This translates into CASSRTPYEQYF. The full variable domain, completed using reference TRBV2 and TRBJ2-7, is EPEVTQTPSHQVTQMGQEVILRCVPISNHLYFYWYRQILGQKVEFLVSFYNNEISEKSEIFDDQFSVERPDGSNFTLKIRSTKLEDSAMYFCASSRTPYEQYFGPGTRLTVT.